One sample yielded the 19 T cell receptor beta chains listed below, sequenced in a study of T cells in localized non-small cell lung cancer (dated by TCRdb to the early 2020s). Libraries were prepared through the immunoSEQ multiplex PCR assay. Drawn from immuneACCESS, this table holds only the in-frame rearrangements with V and J called that TCRdb kept. Clones are partly lost; checked studies trace under half to an unresolved V gene and leave the rest unexplained. Within this sample are under 95,000 clones, with around 84% of them counted one time only. The ten largest clones add up to 8% to 10% of the sample. Source: peripheral blood, taken before any cancer treatment. The source of these receptors is a female donor over 55 with stage I lung adenocarcinoma.

The chain recombines TRBV29-1 with TRBJ2-1; 8 nucleotides match TRBD2. CDR3 length: 14 amino acids. Germline V gene lookup returns CDR1 SQVTM and CDR2 ANQGSEA. Germline trimming cut 6 bases from V and 0 bases from J; bases unmatched to any gene: 4. The CDR3, as DNA: TGCAGCGTCTCCGGGACTAGCTCCTACAATGAGCAGTTCTTC. Translation gives CSVSGTSSYNEQFF.

The rearrangement uses TRBV20-1 and TRBJ1-1; D is possibly TRBD1 (5 bases). Trimming took 5 bases from V and 5 from J, leaving 6 bases between them. The CDR3 sequence is 10 residues long. The germline CDR1 and CDR2 sequences are DFQATT and SNEGSKA (reference sequence). CDR3 in DNA: TGCAGTGCTCAGGGAACTGAAGCTTTCTTT. It codes for CSAQGTEAFF.

This rearrangement joins TRBV13 to TRBJ1-2; the D gene is possibly TRBD1 (5 bases). The V gene's germline CDR1 is PRHDT and CDR2 FYEKMQ (reference sequence). CDR3 size: 17 residues. V lost 4 bases to trimming and J lost 0 bases, with 18 bases between them. The CDR3 loop reads CASSSAYRGTANYGYTF. CDR3 in DNA: TGTGCCAGCAGCTCCGCTTATCGGGGCACAGCTAACTATGGCTACACCTTC.

V gene TRBV9 combines with J gene TRBJ2-2, with D possibly matching TRBD1 (7 bases). The CDR3 contains 13 residues. Trimming stripped 7 bases from V and 3 bases from J, with 10 bases between. Germline assignment: CDR1 SGDLS and CDR2 YYNGEE. CDR3 sequence: CASGRGDTGELFF. The CDR3 nucleotides are TGTGCCAGCGGCAGGGGGGACACCGGGGAGCTGTTTTTT.

This clone has just a few counts. The chain has TRBV29-1 and TRBJ1-1; 10 bases match TRBD1. The CDR3 sequence is 15 residues long. With 4 bases clipped from V and 7 bases from J, the junction kept 12 bases outside the gene matches. Germline lookup yields CDR1 SQVTM and CDR2 ANQGSEA. Here the CDR3 DNA reads TGCAGCGTTGGGGGCCCGACAGGGGGCTCGGGTGAAGCTTTCTTT. Translation: CSVGGPTGGSGEAFF.

This clone turned up a few times. Relative to the germline gene, one junction end is altered; a read error may explain this. The rearrangement uses TRBV5-6 and TRBJ1-5; no clear D gene. The length of the CDR3 is 14 residues. Germline-derived CDR1 and CDR2 are SGHDT and YYEEEE. CDR3 amino acids: CASSLGLSDQPQHF. DNA of the CDR3: TGTGCCAGCAGCTTGGGTCTTAGCGATCAGCCCCAGCATTTT. The full variable domain, in which reference TRBV5-6 and TRBJ1-5 provide the parts outside the CDR3, is DAGVTQSPTHLIKTRGQQVTLRCSPKSGHDTVSWYQQALGQGPQFIFQYYEEEERQRGNFPDRFSGHQFPNYSSELNVNALLLGDSALYLCASSLGLSDQPQHFGDGTRLSIL.

The V gene is TRBV9, the J gene TRBJ1-1; tentative D call: TRBD1 (6 bases). Between the trimmed V and J ends, which lost 4 bases and 4 bases, there was a span of 14 bases. Looked up from germline, CDR1 is SGDLS and CDR2 is YYNGEE. There are 14 residues in the CDR3. CDR3 in amino acids: CASSLGGGGTEAFF. CDR3 nucleotide sequence: TGTGCCAGCAGCCTAGGGGGAGGGGGCACTGAAGCTTTCTTT.

This clone was detected only once. The chain employs TRBV2 and TRBJ2-3; maybe TRBD2 (6 bases). Trimming left V 0 bases short and J 6 bases short, with 10 bases between. CDR3 length: 14 amino acids. Germline V gives CDR1 SNHLY, CDR2 FYNNEI. The CDR3 spells CASSEAALADTQYF. Written as DNA, the CDR3 is TGTGCCAGCAGTGAAGCGGCCCTAGCGGATACGCAGTATTTT.

V is TRBV7-2 and J is TRBJ2-7; D is unresolved. This CDR3 is built from 12 residues. V was trimmed by 6 bases and J by 6 bases, leaving 12 bases between them. The germline V gene has CDR1 SGHTA and CDR2 FQGNSA. The CDR3 spells CASRIGPFEQYF. The CDR3 DNA sequence: TGTGCCAGCAGAATAGGGCCCTTCGAGCAGTACTTC. The full variable domain, in which reference TRBV7-2 and TRBJ2-7 provide the parts outside the CDR3, is GAGVSQSPSNKVTEKGKDVELRCDPISGHTALYWYRQSLGQGLEFLIYFQGNSAPDKSGLPSDRFSAERTGGSVSTLTIQRTQQEDSAVYLCASRIGPFEQYFGPGTRLTVT.

This clone showed up many times. The V and J genes are TRBV4-3 and TRBJ2-2; D gene uncertain. CDR1 is LGHNA, CDR2 YSLEER, per germline. The CDR3 is 14 amino acids. Trimming stripped 1 base from V and 5 bases from J, with 8 bases between. CDR3 sequence: CASSQVILTGELFF. The DNA of the CDR3 is TGCGCCAGCAGCCAAGTCATTCTTACCGGGGAGCTGTTTTTT.

The rearrangement links TRBV30 to TRBJ1-2; D is possibly TRBD1 (5 bases). The CDR3 has 12 amino acids. V lost 4 bases, J lost 8 bases, and 14 bases lay in between. Germline CDR1 and CDR2: GTSNPN and SVGIG (reference sequence). This CDR3 reads CAWTLPGGGYTF. CDR3 bases: TGTGCCTGGACCCTGCCTGGGGGAGGCTACACCTTC.

The V gene is TRBV10-3, the J gene TRBJ2-1; D remains ambiguous. The CDR3 covers 11 residues. The V end was cut by 1 base, the J end by 10 bases, with 5 bases between. Looked up from germline, CDR1 is ENHRY and CDR2 is SYGVKD. The CDR3 sequence: CAISEFREQFF. For the CDR3, the DNA is TGTGCCATCAGTGAGTTTAGGGAGCAGTTCTTC.

The J gene is TRBJ2-1, the V gene TRBV4-2; the D gene is possibly TRBD1 (6 bases). V was shortened by 0 bases and J by 0 bases, with 12 bases between the two germline ends. CDR1 is LGHNA and CDR2 is YNFKEQ in the germline V gene. The CDR3 has 17 amino acids. The CDR3 coding sequence is TGTGCCAGCAGCCAAGATCAACAGGGAATCTCCTACAATGAGCAGTTCTTC. As protein: CASSQDQQGISYNEQFF.

This chain joins TRBV2 and TRBJ1-1; 8 bases are a match to TRBD1. The germline CDR1 and CDR2 sequences are SNHLY and FYNNEI. With 3 bases clipped from V and 4 bases from J, the junction kept 4 bases outside the gene matches. This CDR3 has 14 residues. CDR3 nucleotide sequence: TGTGCCAGCAGTGACCAGGGGGCCAGCACTGAAGCTTTCTTT. Its protein is CASSDQGASTEAFF.

This rearrangement joins TRBV28 to TRBJ2-2, with D perhaps assigned TRBD1 or TRBD2 (5 bases each). The CDR3 loop spans 18 amino acids. V dropped 6 bases and J dropped 4 bases, with 24 bases sitting between them. CDR1 and CDR2 (germline): MDHEN, SYDVKM. Here the CDR3 DNA reads TGTGCCAGCAGAGACAGTCCCCCCCTCGGGGCGGGCACCGGGGAGCTGTTTTTT. Translated, it gives CASRDSPPLGAGTGELFF.

The rearrangement joins TRBV6-1 to TRBJ2-1; D gene unclear. Germline lookup yields CDR1 MNHNS and CDR2 SASEGT. V was shortened by 4 bases and J by 6 bases, with 19 bases between the two germline ends. CDR3 length: 16 residues. CDR3 residues: CASSVRTAQRLNEQFF. CDR3 coding DNA: TGTGCCAGCAGTGTCCGAACAGCCCAAAGGCTCAATGAGCAGTTCTTC.

The chain recombines TRBV6-5 with TRBJ2-4; D tentatively reads TRBD1 or TRBD2 (7 bases each). V lost 5 bases and J lost 5, with 16 bases in between. CDR1 is MNHEY and CDR2 is SVGAGI in the germline V gene. This CDR3 is 15 amino acids long. The CDR3 region has the DNA TGTGCCAGCAGTCAGGCAGGGGGGGACCAAAACATTCAGTACTTC. Protein product: CASSQAGGDQNIQYF.

The J gene is TRBJ2-1, the V gene TRBV6-4; D unresolved. The CDR3 has 13 amino acids. V lost 2 bases, J lost 9 bases, and 11 bases lay in between. Germline V CDR1 and CDR2: MRHNA, SNTAGT. For the CDR3, the DNA is TGTGCCAGCAGTGACGAGGTGCCGGGTGAGCAGTTCTTC. It is translated as CASSDEVPGEQFF.

J is TRBJ1-5 and V is TRBV19, with D possibly being TRBD1 (5 bases). Germline lookup yields CDR1 LNHDA and CDR2 SQIVND (reference sequence). This CDR3 has 12 residues. The V end was cut by 10 bases, the J end by 2 bases, with 9 bases between. CDR3 DNA sequence: TGTGCCATTGGAGGGGGCAATCAGCCCCAGCATTTT. It codes for CAIGGGNQPQHF.